This entry describes one T cell receptor (beta chain). Via MiXCR, TCRdb re-called the 5' RACE reads, giving one row per CDR3 protein. The sample comprises some 400,000 distinct CDR3 sequences, around 19% of which are singletons, and around 17% rests with the top ten. The V gene's germline CDR1 is SEHNR and CDR2 FQNEAQ (reference sequence). Trimming left V 5 bases short and J 3 bases short, with 19 bases between. The CDR3 is made up of 16 amino acids. This record belongs to a study of T cells after yellow fever vaccination. This chain links TRBV7-9 with TRBJ1-1; D is undetermined. This receptor was obtained from a man in his late teens or twenties who received the YFV17D yellow fever vaccine. Sequences were derived from PBMCs, sampled before the yellow fever booster vaccination. In DNA form, the CDR3 reads TGTGCCAGCAGCCCGCTTCCTCCGGGATACGACACTGAAGCTTTCTTT. It encodes CASSPLPPGYDTEAFF. Variable domain in full (rest from reference TRBV7-9 and TRBJ1-1): DTGVSQNPRHKITKRGQNVTFRCDPISEHNRLYWYRQTLGQGPEFLTYFQNEAQLEKSRLLSDRFSAERPKGSFSTLEIQRTEQGDSAMYLCASSPLPPGYDTEAFFGQGTRLTVV.